One and the same sample provided the 13 T cell receptor beta chains below, sequenced in a study of glioma-infiltrating T cells after dendritic cell vaccination. Repertoires were generated with immunoSEQ multiplex PCR, while TCRdb's copy carries only in-frame clones and drops some. The sample yields over 65,000 clones, 85% seen once. Time point described: after dendritic cell vaccination, including at tumor progression/relapse. Sequencing was performed on blood, taken after dendritic cell vaccination. The receptors stem from a human donor with glioblastoma.

V and J are TRBV11-3 and TRBJ2-7, with D possibly TRBD2 on 5 matching bases. Germline values: CDR1 SGHNT, CDR2 YENEEA. Trimming removed 4 bases at V and 6 bases at J, with 13 bases between. The CDR3 extends over 13 amino acids. CDR3 nucleotides: TGTGCCAGCAGCTGGGAAACGGCGGGCGAGCAGTACTTC. Translating gives CASSWETAGEQYF.

The CDR3 nucleotides are TGTGCCAGCAGTTTCGGGACAGGGATTGGAAACACCATATATTTT. It translates to CASSFGTGIGNTIYF. This chain connects TRBV27 to TRBJ1-3; 9 bases line up with TRBD1. This CDR3 is 15 amino acids long. Germline-derived CDR1 and CDR2 are MNHEY and SMNVEV (reference sequence). Losses at the gene ends were 3 bases for V and 3 bases for J; bases not matched to a gene: 3.

The V and J genes are TRBV7-9 and TRBJ1-2, with D possibly TRBD1 on 6 matching bases. V lost 5 bases and J lost 1, with 8 bases in between. The V gene's germline CDR1 is SEHNR and CDR2 FQNEAQ (reference sequence). This CDR3 comprises 13 residues. This chain's CDR3 is CASSPQGNYGYTF. The CDR3, as DNA: TGTGCCAGCAGCCCACAGGGTAACTATGGCTACACCTTC.

The chain is built from TRBV18 and TRBJ2-5, with TRBD1 matching over 9 bases. The CDR3 contains 15 residues. Germline trimming cut 1 base from V and 4 bases from J; bases unmatched to any gene: 4. Germline CDR1 KGHSH, CDR2 LQKENI. CDR3 sequence: CASSPLPGQGETQYF. Written as DNA, the CDR3 is TGTGCCAGCTCACCACTACCGGGACAGGGAGAGACCCAGTACTTC.

The V gene is TRBV2, the J gene TRBJ2-7; no definite D call. The CDR3 sequence is 12 residues long. Trimming cost V 7 bases and J 3 bases, with 10 bases left between them. CDR1 is SNHLY and CDR2 is FYNNEI in the germline V gene. CDR3 sequence reads: CASNRDLYEQYF. The DNA for the CDR3 is TGTGCCAGCAACCGAGATCTCTACGAGCAGTACTTC.

This clone was found once. The CDR3 loop reads CAWSDRTYEQYF. The CDR3 region has the DNA TGTGCCTGGAGTGACAGAACCTACGAGCAGTACTTC. The chain employs TRBV30 and TRBJ2-5; D uncertain. The DNA end is a closer match to TRBJ2-7, so the J assignment may be wrong. The CDR3 covers 12 residues. CDR1 is GTSNPN, CDR2 SVGIG, per germline (reference sequence).

Only a few counts were recorded for this clone. The chain uses TRBV4-1 and TRBJ1-2, with D possibly matching TRBD1 (5 bases). The CDR3 contains 14 residues. Trimming left V 0 bases short and J 4 bases short, with 9 bases between. Germline CDR1 is MGHRA and CDR2 is YSYEKL. This CDR3 reads CASSQEGALYGYTF. The CDR3 region has the DNA TGCGCCAGCAGCCAAGAAGGGGCCCTCTATGGCTACACCTTC.

The chain couples TRBV28 to TRBJ1-2; D is undetermined. The V end was cut by 5 bases, the J end by 0 bases, with 16 bases between. The CDR3 loop spans 16 amino acids. The germline CDR1 and CDR2 sequences are MDHEN and SYDVKM. The CDR3 DNA follows: TGTGCCAGCAGTCCCCGAGGCAGAGAGACTAACTATGGCTACACCTTC. Encoded protein: CASSPRGRETNYGYTF.

V and J are TRBV4-2 and TRBJ1-1, with unresolved D. Trimming removed 2 bases at V and 3 bases at J, with 13 bases between. From germline, CDR1 is LGHNA and CDR2 YNFKEQ. The CDR3 extends over 15 amino acids. DNA of the CDR3: TGTGCCAGCAGCCAACTCGAGGAAGAGGACACTGAAGCTTTCTTT. As protein: CASSQLEEEDTEAFF.

The chain employs TRBV5-4 and TRBJ2-7; tentative D call: TRBD1 (5 bases). The V end lost 1 base, the J end lost 2 bases, and 13 bases lay between the germline ends. Per the germline V gene, CDR1 is SGHNT and CDR2 is YYREEE (reference sequence). The CDR3 sequence is 15 residues long. The CDR3 protein is CASSLSSRVAYEQYF. The CDR3 DNA reads as TGTGCCAGCAGCTTGTCATCCAGGGTGGCCTACGAGCAGTACTTC.

CDR3 sequence reads: CASSLRYLTGGDEQYF. The DNA of the CDR3 is TGTGCCAGCAGCTTAAGGTACTTAACGGGCGGGGACGAGCAGTACTTC. This chain links TRBV27 with TRBJ2-7; TRBD2 might be the D (6 bases). This CDR3 spans 16 amino acids. V was shortened by 6 bases and J by 5 bases, with 23 bases between the two germline ends. CDR1 is MNHEY, CDR2 SMNVEV, per germline (reference sequence).

The chain combines TRBV30 with TRBJ2-1; 11 bases line up with TRBD2. The CDR3 covers 15 residues. CDR1 and CDR2 (germline): GTSNPN, SVGIG (reference sequence). V lost 2 bases to trimming and J lost 5 bases; unmatched junction nucleotides: 5. In DNA, the CDR3 is TGTGCCTGGAGTTTCCTAGCGGGAGGTGACAATGAGCAGTTCTTC. The encoded protein is CAWSFLAGGDNEQFF.

The rearrangement uses TRBV4-2 and TRBJ2-5; D is perhaps TRBD2 (6 bases). Trimming left V 4 bases short and J 1 base short, with 19 bases between. Germline V gives CDR1 LGHNA, CDR2 YNFKEQ. This CDR3 spans 17 amino acids. CDR3 DNA: TGTGCCAGCAGCCGCCTTAAGGATTCGGGAGCCCAAGAGACCCAGTACTTC. Translating it yields CASSRLKDSGAQETQYF.